Listed below are T cell receptor beta chains from one sample, sequenced in a study of T cells in Graves' hyperthyroidism and ophthalmopathy. From the multiplex PCR reads, TCRdb called clonotypes with MiXCR, one entry per CDR3 protein. The sample carries some 800,000 distinct CDR3 sequences, over 35% recorded once. Sequencing used blood. The receptors come from a man aged 18 to 30 with Graves' hyperthyroidism. The CDR3 runs from the conserved cysteine through the conserved F or W. A D gene is named only where the DNA matches it firmly. Size is omitted from some rows. Given values are once, few, many or a class for expanded clones.

cdr3_nt: TGTGCCAGCAGCTCAGGGGAGGACTCCTACGAGCAGTACTTC
cdr3_aa: CASSSGEDSYEQYF
clone_size: few
j_call: TRBJ2-7
d_call: NA
v_call: TRBV7-6

cdr3_nt: TGTGCCATCGCCCTTAACCTGACTAGCGAGACATACGAGCAGTACTTC
cdr3_aa: CAIALNLTSETYEQYF
clone_size: many
j_call: TRBJ2-7
d_call: TRBD2
v_call: TRBV10-3

cdr3_nt: TGTGCCAGCAGCGAAGGGGTCCTGAACACTGAAGCTTTCTTT
cdr3_aa: CASSEGVLNTEAFF
clone_size: NA
j_call: TRBJ1-1
d_call: NA
v_call: TRBV6-5

cdr3_nt: TGCAGCTTGATCGGACAGGGGCGCGTTCGACACACTGAAGCTTTCTTT
cdr3_aa: CSLIGQGRVRHTEAFF
clone_size: NA
j_call: TRBJ1-1
d_call: TRBD1
v_call: TRBV29-1

cdr3_nt: TGCAGCGTTTTGATAGGAGACTTTAACTATGGCTACACCTTC
cdr3_aa: CSVLIGDFNYGYTF
clone_size: many
j_call: TRBJ1-2
d_call: NA
v_call: TRBV29-1

cdr3_nt: TGTGCCAGCAGTCCCGACTTGGGAGGTCTTCCCCCGACCTTC
cdr3_aa: CASSPDLGGLPPTF
clone_size: many
j_call: TRBJ1-2
d_call: NA
v_call: TRBV6-6

cdr3_nt: TGTGCCAGCAGGAGCGCTGGCGGGGAGCTGTTTTTT
cdr3_aa: CASRSAGGELFF
clone_size: NA
j_call: TRBJ2-2
d_call: NA
v_call: TRBV12-3/TRBV12-4

cdr3_nt: TGCAGTGCTATCGACAGGGCTGGGAATCAGCCCCAGCATTTT
cdr3_aa: CSAIDRAGNQPQHF
clone_size: many
j_call: TRBJ1-5
d_call: TRBD1
v_call: TRBV20-1

cdr3_nt: TGTGCCAGCAGCCAATCGCTGACGACGCACCCCTCAGAGACCCAGTACTTC
cdr3_aa: CASSQSLTTHPSETQYF
clone_size: few
j_call: TRBJ2-5
d_call: NA
v_call: TRBV11-2

cdr3_nt: TGTGCCAGTAGTCGTACAACAGGGGCGCGAGATCAGCCCCAGCATTTT
cdr3_aa: CASSRTTGARDQPQHF
clone_size: many
j_call: TRBJ1-5
d_call: TRBD1
v_call: TRBV19

cdr3_nt: TGCAGTGTTAGCATGTCAGGGGGTGGCTACACCTTC
cdr3_aa: CSVSMSGGGYTF
clone_size: many
j_call: TRBJ1-2
d_call: TRBD1
v_call: TRBV20-1

cdr3_nt: TGCGCCAGCAGCCGGAAAACGGAGTTCTCCTACGAGCAGTACTTC
cdr3_aa: CASSRKTEFSYEQYF
clone_size: NA
j_call: TRBJ2-7
d_call: NA
v_call: TRBV19

cdr3_nt: TGTGCCAGTAGGCCTCCAGGCATCACTGAAGCTTTCTTT
cdr3_aa: CASRPPGITEAFF
clone_size: many
j_call: TRBJ1-1
d_call: NA
v_call: TRBV19

cdr3_nt: TGCGCCAGCAGCCAAGATGCGGGACTGGCGGATCAGCCCCAGCATTTT
cdr3_aa: CASSQDAGLADQPQHF
clone_size: NA
j_call: TRBJ1-5
d_call: NA
v_call: TRBV7-3

cdr3_nt: TGTGCCAGCAGTCCTGGACGGAATAGCAATCAGCCCCAGCATTTT
cdr3_aa: CASSPGRNSNQPQHF
clone_size: few
j_call: TRBJ1-5
d_call: NA
v_call: TRBV2

cdr3_nt: TGTGCCAGCAGTTACTCTGGACAGGGGGATGGCTACACCTTC
cdr3_aa: CASSYSGQGDGYTF
clone_size: many
j_call: TRBJ1-2
d_call: TRBD1
v_call: TRBV6-5

cdr3_nt: TGCGCCAGCAGCCAAGTGCCGTCAGGGGCCTTAGGAAACACCATATATTTT
cdr3_aa: CASSQVPSGALGNTIYF
clone_size: NA
j_call: TRBJ1-3
d_call: NA
v_call: TRBV4-1

cdr3_nt: TGTGCCATCAGTGGCTCGACTAGCGGGACCCAAGAGACCCAGTACTTC
cdr3_aa: CAISGSTSGTQETQYF
clone_size: many
j_call: TRBJ2-5
d_call: TRBD2
v_call: TRBV10-3

cdr3_nt: TGTGCCAGCAGCCAAATGACAGGGTTGGAGACCCAGTACTTC
cdr3_aa: CASSQMTGLETQYF
clone_size: NA
j_call: TRBJ2-5
d_call: TRBD1
v_call: TRBV7-4

cdr3_nt: TGTGCCAGCAGTGGATTCAGGGTTAAACCTGGGGCCAACGTCCTGACTTTC
cdr3_aa: CASSGFRVKPGANVLTF
clone_size: NA
j_call: TRBJ2-6
d_call: NA
v_call: TRBV2

cdr3_nt: TGTGCCAGCAGTTGGACGGGGGCAAGGTCACCCCTCCACTTT
cdr3_aa: CASSWTGARSPLHF
clone_size: NA
j_call: TRBJ1-6
d_call: NA
v_call: TRBV12-3/TRBV12-4

cdr3_nt: TGTGCCAGCAGCTTGCCGAGGACTAGCGGAAACACCGGGGAGCTGTTTTTT
cdr3_aa: CASSLPRTSGNTGELFF
clone_size: few
j_call: TRBJ2-2
d_call: TRBD2
v_call: TRBV7-2

cdr3_nt: TGCAGTGCTAGTGGTGCCCTGAACACTGAAGCTTTCTTT
cdr3_aa: CSASGALNTEAFF
clone_size: many
j_call: TRBJ1-1
d_call: NA
v_call: TRBV20-1

cdr3_nt: TGTGCCACCGAAGCAGATCGGACAGCTGAAGCTTTCTTT
cdr3_aa: CATEADRTAEAFF
clone_size: few
j_call: TRBJ1-1
d_call: NA
v_call: TRBV2

cdr3_nt: TGCAGCGTTATGAAGGGTGGCTACAAGCAGTACTTC
cdr3_aa: CSVMKGGYKQYF
clone_size: many
j_call: TRBJ2-7
d_call: NA
v_call: TRBV29-1